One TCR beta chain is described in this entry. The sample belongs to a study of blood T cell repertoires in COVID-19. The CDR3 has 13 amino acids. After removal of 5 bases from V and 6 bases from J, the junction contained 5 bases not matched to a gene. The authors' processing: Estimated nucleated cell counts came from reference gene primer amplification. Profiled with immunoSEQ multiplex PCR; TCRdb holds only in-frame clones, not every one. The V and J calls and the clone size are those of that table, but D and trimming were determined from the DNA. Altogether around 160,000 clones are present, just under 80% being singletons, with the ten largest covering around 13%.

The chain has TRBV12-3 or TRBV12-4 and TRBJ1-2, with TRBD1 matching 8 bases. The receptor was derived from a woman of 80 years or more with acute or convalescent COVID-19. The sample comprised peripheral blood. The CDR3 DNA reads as TGTGCCAGCAGTGATCCGGGACAGGATGGCTACACCTTC. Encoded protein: CASSDPGQDGYTF.